Presented here are 29 T cell receptor beta chains from one specimen sequenced in a study of shared clonotypes between healthy human individuals. The protocol was immunoSEQ multiplex PCR, while the TCRdb copy is restricted to in-frame clones and leaves out a portion. The table records 2 million to 2.5 million clones, more than 85% of them present only once. Material for sequencing was naive CD4+ T cells from PBMCs. Noted subset: CD45RA+ positively selected. These receptors originate from a young man in good health. Some clones in this sample may be carry-over from other donors' samples.

The chain is built from TRBV11-2 and TRBJ2-2; D might be TRBD1 (6 bases). This CDR3 has 14 residues. Trimming pared 1 base from V and 4 bases from J, leaving 7 bases between. Germline CDR1 is SGHAT and CDR2 is FQNNGV. As DNA, the CDR3 is TGTGCCAGCAGCTTAGGCAGGGGCACCGGGGAGCTGTTTTTT. It codes for CASSLGRGTGELFF.

The rearrangement links TRBV19 to TRBJ1-5; no definite D call. V dropped 5 bases and J dropped 3 bases, with 17 bases sitting between them. The CDR3 runs 16 residues. Germline V gives CDR1 LNHDA, CDR2 SQIVND (reference sequence). Here the CDR3 reads CASSLRTPSLNQPQHF. The CDR3 DNA sequence: TGTGCCAGTAGTCTCCGGACTCCGTCCCTCAATCAGCCCCAGCATTTT.

The J gene is TRBJ1-3, the V gene TRBV6-1; TRBD1 agrees at 8 bases. Looked up from germline, CDR1 is MNHNS and CDR2 is SASEGT. The CDR3 spans 15 residues. The J segment lost 0 bases and the V segment lost 6 bases, leaving 4 bases of the junction unmatched. CDR3 DNA sequence: TGTGCCAGCAGCGTCGACAGGGGCTCTGGAAACACCATATATTTT. The encoded protein is CASSVDRGSGNTIYF.

The chain links TRBV7-9 to TRBJ2-7; D remains unclear. CDR3 length equals 12 residues. V dropped 5 bases and J dropped 7 bases, with 12 bases sitting between them. CDR1 is SEHNR and CDR2 is FQNEAQ in the germline V gene (reference sequence). CDR3 DNA sequence: TGTGCCAGCAGCGATCCCCTTGGGGAGCAGTACTTC. It specifies CASSDPLGEQYF.

The V gene is TRBV7-3, the J gene TRBJ2-5, with D perhaps given as TRBD1 or TRBD2 (5 bases each). CDR1 and CDR2 from the germline V gene are SGHTA and FQGTGA. This CDR3 is built from 15 residues. Trimming removed 5 bases from V and 0 bases from J, with 13 bases in between. CDR3 nucleotides: TGTGCCAGCAGCCCCGGGGCAGGGTACCAAGAGACCCAGTACTTC. It codes for CASSPGAGYQETQYF. Full variable domain (remainder filled in from reference TRBV7-3 and TRBJ2-5): GAGVSQTPSNKVTEKGKYVELRCDPISGHTALYWYRQSLGQGPEFLIYFQGTGAADDSGLPNDRFFAVRPEGSVSTLKIQRTERGDSAVYLCASSPGAGYQETQYFGPGTRLLVL.

The V gene is TRBV2, the J gene TRBJ1-5; TRBD1 is a possible D gene (5 bases). The CDR3 has 12 residues. Germline CDR1 reads SNHLY; CDR2 reads FYNNEI. Trimming cost V 8 bases and J 5 bases, with 10 bases left between them. CDR3 loop: CASGTVDQPQHF. CDR3 in DNA: TGTGCCAGCGGGACGGTAGATCAGCCCCAGCATTTT.

The chain employs TRBV2 and TRBJ2-1, with D possibly being TRBD1 (6 bases). The CDR3 spans 16 residues. Germline CDR1 reads SNHLY; CDR2 reads FYNNEI. Trimming took off 1 base at V and 2 bases at J, with 12 bases between the two ends. The CDR3 sequence is CASSEVQGLTYNEQFF. The CDR3 nucleotides are TGTGCCAGCAGTGAAGTCCAGGGGCTAACCTACAATGAGCAGTTCTTC.

The chain recombines TRBV5-1 with TRBJ2-5, with D uncertain. The ends were cut back, 0 bases at V and 4 bases at J, with 10 bases in the middle. CDR3 length: 14 residues. Germline values: CDR1 SGHRS, CDR2 YFSETQ. The CDR3 bases are TGCGCCAGCAGCTTGGGGTACGACACAGAGACCCAGTACTTC. It specifies CASSLGYDTETQYF.

This clone was detected only once. The V and J genes are TRBV27 and TRBJ2-5, with D possibly matching TRBD1 (6 bases). Germline V gives CDR1 MNHEY, CDR2 SMNVEV (reference sequence). Deletions cut 6 bases from V and 4 bases from J, with 15 bases between. The CDR3 runs to 14 residues. In DNA form, the CDR3 reads TGTGCCAGCAGGGCTAGCAGAGGGGGAGAGACCCAGTACTTC. Translating it yields CASRASRGGETQYF.

The rearrangement joins TRBV4-3 to TRBJ2-1; 8 bases are shared with TRBD2. This CDR3 has 16 amino acids. Trimming at V came to 0 bases and at J to 3 bases, leaving 4 bases not matched to a gene. The germline gives CDR1 LGHNA, CDR2 YSLEER. The CDR3 protein is CASSQEPTSGYNEQFF. CDR3 nucleotides: TGCGCCAGCAGCCAAGAGCCAACTAGCGGCTACAATGAGCAGTTCTTC.

In its sample, this clone was seen a few times. This chain connects TRBV5-4 to TRBJ1-1; D may be TRBD1 (5 bases). The CDR3 has 14 residues. V was shortened by 2 bases and J by 7 bases, with 15 bases between the two germline ends. In germline, CDR1 is SGHNT, CDR2 YYREEE (reference sequence). CDR3 bases: TGTGCCAGCAGCTTAGGGACGAGCGATAGTGAAGCTTTCTTT. Its translation: CASSLGTSDSEAFF.

The chain recombines TRBV18 with TRBJ1-5; D possibly corresponds to TRBD1 (5 bases). Deletions cut 5 bases from V and 5 bases from J, with 10 bases between. Germline-derived CDR1 and CDR2 are KGHSH and LQKENI. CDR3 length: 13 amino acids. CDR3 bases: TGTGCCAGCTCAGATGACAGATATCAGCCCCAGCATTTT. It specifies CASSDDRYQPQHF.

DNA of the CDR3: TGTGCCAGCAGTTACTCGAGTTCCGGGAGCGACGAGCAGTACTTC. Protein product: CASSYSSSGSDEQYF. The chain is built from TRBV6-5 and TRBJ2-5, with D possibly being TRBD2 (6 bases). The J call may be in error: the DNA end matches TRBJ2-7 better. CDR3 length: 15 residues. Looked up from germline, CDR1 is MNHEY and CDR2 is SVGAGI.

The rearrangement uses TRBV30 and TRBJ1-5; the D gene is possibly TRBD1 (6 bases). V was clipped by 3 bases and J by 0 bases, with 12 bases between them. Germline V lookup: CDR1 GTSNPN, CDR2 SVGIG (reference sequence). CDR3 length equals 15 residues. The CDR3 nucleotides are TGTGCCTGGAGACAGGGCGCGTATAGCAATCAGCCCCAGCATTTT. Residues: CAWRQGAYSNQPQHF.

J is TRBJ1-1 and V is TRBV5-1; no definite D call. There are 14 residues in the CDR3. Germline CDR1 and CDR2: SGHRS and YFSETQ. Trimming removed 3 bases at V and 0 bases at J, with 9 bases between. CDR3 sequence (DNA): TGCGCCAGCAGCTCGGAGTACATGAACACTGAAGCTTTCTTT. It yields the protein CASSSEYMNTEAFF.

The rearrangement uses TRBV10-1 and TRBJ2-7; D remains unclear. Trimming took 0 bases from V and 4 from J, leaving 7 bases between them. Looked up from germline, CDR1 is WNHNN and CDR2 is SYGVQD (reference sequence). The CDR3 covers 13 residues. The DNA for the CDR3 is TGCGCCAGCAGTGAGTCGAAGGAATACGAGCAGTACTTC. Its protein is CASSESKEYEQYF.

The V gene is TRBV11-2, the J gene TRBJ2-1, with 12 bases identical to TRBD2. J lost 8 bases, V lost 5 bases, and 16 bases had no gene match. The CDR3 has 18 residues. CDR1 is SGHAT, CDR2 FQNNGV, per germline. The CDR3 here is CASSLRALAGGSIDEQFF. Here the CDR3 DNA reads TGTGCCAGCAGCCTCCGAGCCCTAGCGGGGGGGTCGATCGATGAGCAGTTCTTC.

The CDR3 coding sequence is TGTGCCAGCAGCCTATACGGACAGGCCTTGGAGTTGCCCCAGCATTTT. Residues: CASSLYGQALELPQHF. The chain recombines TRBV7-8 with TRBJ1-5; 7 bases fit TRBD1. Germline CDR1 SGHVS, CDR2 FQNEAQ. CDR3 length: 16 amino acids. The V and J ends lost 5 bases and 9 bases, in that order; junction bases with no gene match: 16.

V gene TRBV29-1 combines with J gene TRBJ1-1; D ambiguous. CDR3 length: 10 residues. The germline V gene encodes CDR1 SQVTM and CDR2 ANQGSEA. Trimming cost V 2 bases and J 10 bases, with 8 bases left between them. The CDR3 protein is CSVERRAAFF. CDR3 in DNA: TGCAGCGTTGAACGCAGAGCAGCTTTCTTT.

The table lists this clone with a count of one. The genes are TRBV4-3 and TRBJ2-3; 7 bases map to TRBD1. Trimming cost V 4 bases and J 3 bases; bases outside gene matches: 10. The CDR3 covers 16 residues. Germline CDR1 reads LGHNA; CDR2 reads YSLEER. In DNA, the CDR3 is TGCGCCAGCAGCCCCCGCCGGGACAGTTGGACAGATACGCAGTATTTT. Residues: CASSPRRDSWTDTQYF.

V gene TRBV2 combines with J gene TRBJ2-7; D remains ambiguous. Trimming cost V 8 bases and J 1 base, with 9 bases left between them. Germline CDR1 SNHLY, CDR2 FYNNEI. The CDR3 has 12 residues. The CDR3 spells CASGGLSYEQYF. CDR3 bases: TGTGCCAGCGGCGGCCTATCCTACGAGCAGTACTTC.

V is TRBV27 and J is TRBJ2-5; no definite D call. The V end was cut by 6 bases, the J end by 0 bases, with 5 bases between. The CDR3 has 12 amino acids. Per the germline V gene, CDR1 is MNHEY and CDR2 is SMNVEV (reference sequence). For the CDR3, the DNA is TGTGCCAGCAGCGGCAACCAAGAGACCCAGTACTTC. Its translation is CASSGNQETQYF.

The V call is TRBV18, the J call TRBJ2-5, with D hard to call. Trimming shortened V by 4 bases and J by 3 bases, and 9 bases separated the two germline ends. Germline assignment: CDR1 KGHSH and CDR2 LQKENI. The CDR3 extends over 13 amino acids. The CDR3 coding sequence is TGTGCCAGCTCACGTGGCCAAAAAGAGACCCAGTACTTC. The encoded protein is CASSRGQKETQYF.

The chain joins TRBV7-2 to TRBJ2-2, with 7 bases fitting TRBD1. The CDR3 is made up of 15 amino acids. V lost 2 bases to trimming and J lost 6 bases; unmatched junction nucleotides: 6. CDR1 is SGHTA, CDR2 FQGNSA, per germline. The chain's CDR3 is CASSLRGLVAGELFF. The CDR3 DNA sequence: TGTGCCAGCAGCTTAAGGGGGCTAGTAGCCGGGGAGCTGTTTTTT.

This clone was recorded once. Other nucleotide sequences from this sample produce the same CDR3. The chain employs TRBV5-1 and TRBJ2-3; 10 bases map to TRBD2. CDR3 size: 15 residues. Germline CDR1 reads SGHRS; CDR2 reads YFSETQ. The J segment lost 2 bases and the V segment lost 2 bases, leaving 2 bases of the junction unmatched. The CDR3: CASSFLAGVTDTQYF. The CDR3 DNA follows: TGCGCCAGCAGCTTCCTAGCGGGGGTCACAGATACGCAGTATTTT.

A remark on this clone: This same CDR3 is encoded by further DNA sequences in the sample. The genes are TRBV2 and TRBJ2-7, with unresolved D. The CDR3 extends over 12 amino acids. Germline assignment: CDR1 SNHLY and CDR2 FYNNEI. With 4 bases removed from V and 2 bases from J, the gap between germline ends came to 6 bases. The CDR3 DNA reads as TGTGCCAGCAGTGGAAGTACCTACGAGCAGTACTTC. This sequence encodes CASSGSTYEQYF.

This clone has only one observation. V gene TRBV6-1 combines with J gene TRBJ1-5, with TRBD1 as a possible D gene (5 bases). Looked up from germline, CDR1 is MNHNS and CDR2 is SASEGT. Trimming stripped 6 bases from V and 1 base from J, with 10 bases between. CDR3 length: 14 amino acids. The CDR3 loop reads CASRLTASNQPQHF. The CDR3 DNA is TGTGCCAGCAGATTGACAGCCAGCAATCAGCCCCAGCATTTT.

Only one count was recorded for this clone. The chain couples TRBV5-1 to TRBJ1-2; D remains ambiguous. Trimming left V 0 bases short and J 6 bases short, with 15 bases between. Germline V gives CDR1 SGHRS, CDR2 YFSETQ. The CDR3 loop spans 15 amino acids. In DNA form, the CDR3 reads TGCGCCAGCAGCTTGGATACCGGAGGTCTCGATGGCTACACCTTC. Protein sequence: CASSLDTGGLDGYTF.

The J gene is TRBJ2-3, the V gene TRBV4-2; D possibly corresponds to TRBD2 (6 bases). Germline values: CDR1 LGHNA, CDR2 YNFKEQ. This CDR3 is 17 amino acids long. Trimming stripped 0 bases from V and 0 bases from J, with 13 bases between. The CDR3 protein is CASSQDPAGPSTDTQYF. CDR3 nucleotide sequence: TGTGCCAGCAGCCAAGATCCGGCGGGACCAAGCACAGATACGCAGTATTTT.